The source of this TCR beta chain is a study of blood T cell repertoires in COVID-19. Study information: The study drew acute and convalescent COVID-19 samples from the United States, Italy and Spain. Nucleic acid was either cDNA or gDNA, and it came from T cells, B-cell-depleted T cells, or PBMCs.

This clone turned up a few times. Assay used: immunoSEQ multiplex PCR; TCRdb lists only in-frame clones, some missing. The sample lists a few hundred thousand clones, about 85% occurring once. CDR3 size: 15 residues. Germline CDR1 reads SNHLY; CDR2 reads FYNNEI. The V end lost 5 bases, the J end lost 7 bases, and 17 bases lay between the germline ends. This clonotype was sampled from a man aged 25 to 40 who had recovered from COVID-19. Sequencing was done on a sample of peripheral blood. The rearrangement joins TRBV2 to TRBJ2-2; TRBD2 is a possible D gene (5 bases). CDR3 sequence reads: CASSPPRRAVGELFF. The CDR3 bases are TGTGCCAGCAGTCCCCCTAGAAGAGCGGTCGGGGAGCTGTTTTTT.